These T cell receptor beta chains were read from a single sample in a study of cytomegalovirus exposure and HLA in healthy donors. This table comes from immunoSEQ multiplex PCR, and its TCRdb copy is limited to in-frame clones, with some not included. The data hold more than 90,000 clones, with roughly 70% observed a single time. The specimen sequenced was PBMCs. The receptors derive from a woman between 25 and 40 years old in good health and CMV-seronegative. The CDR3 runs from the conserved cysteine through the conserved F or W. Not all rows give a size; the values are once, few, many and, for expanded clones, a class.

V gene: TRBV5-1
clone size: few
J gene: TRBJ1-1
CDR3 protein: CASSFRDRGPEAFF

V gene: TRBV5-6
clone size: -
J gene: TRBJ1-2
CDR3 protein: CASSLLDRGGGYTF

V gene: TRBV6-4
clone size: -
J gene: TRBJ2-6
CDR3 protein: CASRGGSGANVLTF

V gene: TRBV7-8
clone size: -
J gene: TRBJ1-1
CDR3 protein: CASIQEGNTEAFF

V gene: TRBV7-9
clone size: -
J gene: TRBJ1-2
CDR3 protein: CASSPRDTRLNYGYTF

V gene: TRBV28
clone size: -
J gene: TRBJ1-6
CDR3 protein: CASSRRQLSSYNSPLHF

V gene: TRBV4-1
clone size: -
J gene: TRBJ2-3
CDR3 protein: CASSQDPRDSGGNTDTQYF

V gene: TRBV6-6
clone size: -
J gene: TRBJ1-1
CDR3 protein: CASRQNRVQGTEAFF

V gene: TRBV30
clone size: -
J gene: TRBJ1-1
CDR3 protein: CAWSRAMNTEAFF

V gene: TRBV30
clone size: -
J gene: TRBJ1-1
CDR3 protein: CAWVKQGPSNTEAFF

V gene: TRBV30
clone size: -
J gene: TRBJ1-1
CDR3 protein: CAWSGSTTEAFF

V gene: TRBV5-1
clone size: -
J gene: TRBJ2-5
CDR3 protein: CASSDGTGGAWETQYF

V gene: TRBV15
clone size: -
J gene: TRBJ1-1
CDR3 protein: CATSRRQQKNTEAFF

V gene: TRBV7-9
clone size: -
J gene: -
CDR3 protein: CASSLASGSSYEQYF

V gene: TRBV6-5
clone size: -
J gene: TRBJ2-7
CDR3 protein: CASSGTGGSYEQYF

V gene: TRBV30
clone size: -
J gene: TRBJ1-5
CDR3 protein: CAWAQGSNQPQHF

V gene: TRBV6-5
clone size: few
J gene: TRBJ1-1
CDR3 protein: CASRGKGAGSTEAFF

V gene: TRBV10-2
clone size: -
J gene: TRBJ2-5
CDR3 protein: CASIGVGETQYF

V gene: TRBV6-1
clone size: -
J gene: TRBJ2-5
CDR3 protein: CASSVEIRGTGGDF

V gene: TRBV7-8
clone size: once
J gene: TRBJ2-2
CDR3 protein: CASSLEYGAANTGELFF

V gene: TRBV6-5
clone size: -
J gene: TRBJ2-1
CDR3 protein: CASRPGYSYNEQFF

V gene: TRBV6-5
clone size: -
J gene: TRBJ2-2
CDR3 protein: CASSLQPSGNTGELFF

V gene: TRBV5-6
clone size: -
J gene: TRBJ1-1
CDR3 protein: CASSADSNTEAFF

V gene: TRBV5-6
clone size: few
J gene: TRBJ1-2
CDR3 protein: CASSLVQEDGYTF

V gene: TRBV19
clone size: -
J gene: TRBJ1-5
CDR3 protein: CATVVGHSNQPQHF

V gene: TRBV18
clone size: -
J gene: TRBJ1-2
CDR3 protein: CASSPATGTANYGYTF

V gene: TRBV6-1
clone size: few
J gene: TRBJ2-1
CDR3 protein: CASSESGGAYNEQFF